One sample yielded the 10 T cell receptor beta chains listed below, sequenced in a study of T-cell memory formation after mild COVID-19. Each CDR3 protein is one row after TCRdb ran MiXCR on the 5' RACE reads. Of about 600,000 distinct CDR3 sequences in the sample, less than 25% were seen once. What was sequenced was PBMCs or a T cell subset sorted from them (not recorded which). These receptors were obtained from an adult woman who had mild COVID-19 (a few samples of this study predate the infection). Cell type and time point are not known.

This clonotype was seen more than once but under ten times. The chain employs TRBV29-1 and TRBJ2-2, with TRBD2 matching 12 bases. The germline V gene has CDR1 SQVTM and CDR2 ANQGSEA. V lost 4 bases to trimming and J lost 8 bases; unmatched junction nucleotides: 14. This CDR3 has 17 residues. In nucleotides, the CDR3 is TGCAGCGTTGCCAAGGGGAGGACTAGCGGGACCGTAGGGGAGCTGTTTTTT. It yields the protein CSVAKGRTSGTVGELFF.

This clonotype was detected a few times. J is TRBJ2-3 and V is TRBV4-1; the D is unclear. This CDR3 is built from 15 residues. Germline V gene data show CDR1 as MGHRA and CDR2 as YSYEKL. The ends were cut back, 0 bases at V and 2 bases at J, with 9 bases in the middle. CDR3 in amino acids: CASSQDKTTTDTQYF. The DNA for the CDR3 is TGCGCCAGCAGCCAAGACAAAACCACCACAGATACGCAGTATTTT.

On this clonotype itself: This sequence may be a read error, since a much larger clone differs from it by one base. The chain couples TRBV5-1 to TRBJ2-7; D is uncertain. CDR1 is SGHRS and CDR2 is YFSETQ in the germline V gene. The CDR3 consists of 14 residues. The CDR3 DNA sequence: TGCGCCAGCAGCTTGGGGGCAGGCCACTACGGGCAGTACTTC. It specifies CASSLGAGHYGQYF. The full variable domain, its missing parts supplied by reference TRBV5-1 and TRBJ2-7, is KAGVTQTPRYLIKTRGQQVTLSCSPISGHRSVSWYQQTPGQGLQFLFEYFSETQRNKGNFPGRFSGRQFSNSRSEMNVSTLELGDSALYLCASSLGAGHYGQYFGPGTRLTVT.

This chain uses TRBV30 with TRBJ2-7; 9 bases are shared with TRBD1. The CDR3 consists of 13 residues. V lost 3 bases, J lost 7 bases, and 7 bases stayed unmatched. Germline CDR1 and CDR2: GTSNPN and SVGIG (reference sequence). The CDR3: CAWSHGTGREQYF. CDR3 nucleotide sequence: TGTGCCTGGAGCCACGGGACAGGGCGAGAGCAGTACTTC.

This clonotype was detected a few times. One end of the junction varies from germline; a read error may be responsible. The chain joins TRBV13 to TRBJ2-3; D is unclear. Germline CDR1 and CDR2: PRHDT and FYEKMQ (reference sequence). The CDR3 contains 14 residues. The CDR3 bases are TGTGCCAGCAGCCTAGGTCCAGGACCAGATACGCAGTATTTT. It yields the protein CASSLGPGPDTQYF.

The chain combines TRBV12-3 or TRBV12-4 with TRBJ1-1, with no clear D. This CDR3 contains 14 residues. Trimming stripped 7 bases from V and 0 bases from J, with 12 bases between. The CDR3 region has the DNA TGTGCCAGCATTGAGAGGGTCATGAACACTGAAGCTTTCTTT. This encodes CASIERVMNTEAFF.

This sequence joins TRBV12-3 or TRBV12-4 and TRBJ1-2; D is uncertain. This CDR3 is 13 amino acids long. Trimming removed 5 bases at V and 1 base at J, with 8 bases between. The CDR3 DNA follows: TGTGCCAGCAGTCTACCCCATAACTATGGCTACACCTTC. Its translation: CASSLPHNYGYTF.

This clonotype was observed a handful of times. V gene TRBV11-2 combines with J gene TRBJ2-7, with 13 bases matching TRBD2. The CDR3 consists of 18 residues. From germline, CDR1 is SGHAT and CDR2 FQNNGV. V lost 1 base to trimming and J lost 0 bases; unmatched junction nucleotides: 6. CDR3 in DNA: TGTGCCAGCAGCTTAGTGACTAGCGGGGGGATTAGCTCCTACGAGCAGTACTTC. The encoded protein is CASSLVTSGGISSYEQYF.

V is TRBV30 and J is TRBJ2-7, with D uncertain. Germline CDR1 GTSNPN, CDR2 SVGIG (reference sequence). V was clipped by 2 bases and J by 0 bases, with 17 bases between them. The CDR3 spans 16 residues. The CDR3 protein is CAWSLVGRGLSYEQYF. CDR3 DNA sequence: TGTGCCTGGAGTCTTGTTGGACGAGGTCTCTCCTACGAGCAGTACTTC.

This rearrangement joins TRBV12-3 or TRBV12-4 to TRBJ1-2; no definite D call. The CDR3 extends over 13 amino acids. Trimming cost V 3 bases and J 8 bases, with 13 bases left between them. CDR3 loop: CASSLIGIEGYTF. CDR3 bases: TGTGCCAGCAGTTTGATAGGGATTGAGGGCTACACCTTC.